The rows below give T cell receptor beta chains drawn from one sample of a study of metastatic and nonmetastatic thyroid tumors. TCRdb ran MiXCR on the PCR reads. Of around 37,000 clones detected, 20% appear once; the ten largest clones hold roughly a sixth. Source material: blood. These receptor sequences come from a female donor with papillary thyroid cancer or a benign thyroid nodule (not recorded which). Some clones in this sample may be carry-over from other donors' samples. CDR3s leave out the opening cysteine and the closing phenylalanine or tryptophan. Fields, in order: J gene, V gene, CDR3 protein.

j_gene: TRBJ2-7
v_gene: TRBV20-1
CDR3aa: SARASTSGDHEQY

j_gene: TRBJ2-7
v_gene: TRBV27
CDR3aa: ASSPAAVPSYEQY

j_gene: TRBJ1-1
v_gene: TRBV7-3
CDR3aa: ASSSTGGNTEAF

j_gene: TRBJ2-1
v_gene: TRBV6-4
CDR3aa: ASSSTASSYNEQF

j_gene: TRBJ2-5
v_gene: TRBV11-2
CDR3aa: ASSIILAGGVKTQY

j_gene: TRBJ2-3
v_gene: TRBV28
CDR3aa: ASSLDSSTDTQY

j_gene: TRBJ1-1
v_gene: TRBV29-1
CDR3aa: SVGSPAIRDTEAF

j_gene: TRBJ1-2
v_gene: TRBV28
CDR3aa: ASTLKGDYGYT

j_gene: TRBJ2-7
v_gene: TRBV19
CDR3aa: ASSLRDRSPYEQY

j_gene: TRBJ2-3
v_gene: TRBV15
CDR3aa: ATSMEGIGAQY

j_gene: TRBJ2-1
v_gene: TRBV6-1
CDR3aa: ASSIALGDEQF

j_gene: TRBJ1-2
v_gene: TRBV2
CDR3aa: ASRVGQSYGYT

j_gene: TRBJ2-3
v_gene: TRBV6-1
CDR3aa: VSNQHPGADTQY

j_gene: TRBJ2-3
v_gene: TRBV4-3
CDR3aa: ASSQEGGQHTDTQY

j_gene: TRBJ2-7
v_gene: TRBV28
CDR3aa: ASIVLLGQVSEQY

j_gene: TRBJ1-1
v_gene: TRBV2
CDR3aa: ASRGGTVTEAF

j_gene: TRBJ2-7
v_gene: TRBV7-2
CDR3aa: ASSPGSYEQY

j_gene: TRBJ2-6
v_gene: TRBV28
CDR3aa: ASSSGGRISGANVLT